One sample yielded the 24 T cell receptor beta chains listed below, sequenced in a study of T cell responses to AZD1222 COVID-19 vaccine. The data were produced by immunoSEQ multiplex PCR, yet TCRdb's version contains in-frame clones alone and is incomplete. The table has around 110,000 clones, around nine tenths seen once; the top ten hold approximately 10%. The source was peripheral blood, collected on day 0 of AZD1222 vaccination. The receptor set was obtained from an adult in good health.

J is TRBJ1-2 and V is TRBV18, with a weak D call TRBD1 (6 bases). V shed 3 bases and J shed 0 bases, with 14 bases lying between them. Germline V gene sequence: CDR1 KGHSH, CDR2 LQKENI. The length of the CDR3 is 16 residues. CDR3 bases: TGTGCCAGCTCACCCCAAGGACAGCTCTCTAACTATGGCTACACCTTC. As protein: CASSPQGQLSNYGYTF.

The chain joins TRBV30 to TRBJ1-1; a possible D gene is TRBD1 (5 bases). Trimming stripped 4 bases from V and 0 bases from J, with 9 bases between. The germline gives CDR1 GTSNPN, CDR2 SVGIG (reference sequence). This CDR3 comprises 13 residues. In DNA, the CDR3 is TGTGCCTGGACCAGACAGATGAACACTGAAGCTTTCTTT. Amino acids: CAWTRQMNTEAFF.

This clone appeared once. The CDR3 region has the DNA TGCGCCAGCAGTGAGTCCACGGGACAGGGTGACTACGAGCAGTACTTC. Translation: CASSESTGQGDYEQYF. The chain combines TRBV10-1 with TRBJ2-7; TRBD1 matches at 9 bases. V gave up 0 bases and J gave up 3 bases; unmatched junction bases: 6. Germline CDR1 is WNHNN and CDR2 is SYGVQD (reference sequence). This CDR3 comprises 16 residues.

CDR3 residues: CATSVPGPDEKLFF. The CDR3 DNA follows: TGTGCCACCAGTGTGCCGGGGCCGGATGAAAAACTGTTTTTT. The J gene is TRBJ1-4, the V gene TRBV24-1; weak D call: TRBD1 (5 bases). The CDR3 sequence is 14 residues long. CDR1 is KGHDR and CDR2 is SFDVKD in the germline V gene. V was clipped by 5 bases and J by 6 bases, with 12 bases between them.

The CDR3 DNA reads TGCGCCAGCAGCCAAGATCCGGCCGCTGGGTATGGCTACACCTTC. It is translated as CASSQDPAAGYGYTF. The J gene is TRBJ1-2, the V gene TRBV4-3; the D is unclear. Trimming left V 0 bases short and J 5 bases short, with 13 bases between. CDR3 length: 15 amino acids. The germline gives CDR1 LGHNA, CDR2 YSLEER.

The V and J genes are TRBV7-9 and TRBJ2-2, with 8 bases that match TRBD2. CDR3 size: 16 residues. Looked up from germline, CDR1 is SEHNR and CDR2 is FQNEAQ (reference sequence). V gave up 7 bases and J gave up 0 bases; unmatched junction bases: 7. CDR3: CASTPGLATNTGELFF. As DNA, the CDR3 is TGTGCCAGCACCCCCGGACTAGCCACGAACACCGGGGAGCTGTTTTTT.

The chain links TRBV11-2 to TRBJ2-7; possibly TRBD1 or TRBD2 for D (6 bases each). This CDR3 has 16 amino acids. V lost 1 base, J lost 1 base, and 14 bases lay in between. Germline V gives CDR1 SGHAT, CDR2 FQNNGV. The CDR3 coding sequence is TGTGCCAGCAGCTTAGTTGGGGGGCGTAGGTCCTACGAGCAGTACTTC. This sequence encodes CASSLVGGRRSYEQYF.

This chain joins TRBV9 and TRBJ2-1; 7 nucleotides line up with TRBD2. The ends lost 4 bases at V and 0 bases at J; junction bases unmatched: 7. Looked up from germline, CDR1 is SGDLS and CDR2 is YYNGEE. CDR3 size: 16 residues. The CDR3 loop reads CASSTRGDPSYNEQFF. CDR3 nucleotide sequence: TGTGCCAGCAGCACCCGGGGGGACCCCTCCTACAATGAGCAGTTCTTC.

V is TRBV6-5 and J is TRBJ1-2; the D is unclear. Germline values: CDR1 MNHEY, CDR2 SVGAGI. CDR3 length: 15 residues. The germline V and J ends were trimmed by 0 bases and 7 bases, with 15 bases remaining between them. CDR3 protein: CASSYSSRVERGYTF. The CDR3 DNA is TGTGCCAGCAGTTACTCGTCGAGGGTCGAACGTGGCTACACCTTC.

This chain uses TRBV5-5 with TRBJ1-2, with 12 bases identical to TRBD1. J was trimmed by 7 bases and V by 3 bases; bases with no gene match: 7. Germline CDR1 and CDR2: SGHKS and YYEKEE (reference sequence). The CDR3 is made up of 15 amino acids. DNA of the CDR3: TGTGCCAGCAGCTCGACGGGACAGGGGGCGGTTGGCTACACCTTC. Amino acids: CASSSTGQGAVGYTF.

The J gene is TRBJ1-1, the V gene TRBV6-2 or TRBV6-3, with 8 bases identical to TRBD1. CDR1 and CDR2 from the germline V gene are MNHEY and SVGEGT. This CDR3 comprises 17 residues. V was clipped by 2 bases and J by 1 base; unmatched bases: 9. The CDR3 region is CASSYPWHRGRNTEAFF. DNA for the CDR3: TGTGCCAGCAGTTACCCGTGGCACAGGGGGAGGAACACTGAAGCTTTCTTT.

DNA for the CDR3: TGTGCCAGCAGCCCGAGCCCTGGACAGGGCCGGGAAGACACCTTC. This translates into CASSPSPGQGREDTF. J is TRBJ1-2 and V is TRBV9; 8 bases match TRBD1. This CDR3 has 15 residues. The germline gives CDR1 SGDLS, CDR2 YYNGEE. Trimming removed 4 bases from V and 12 bases from J; junction bases left unmatched: 17.

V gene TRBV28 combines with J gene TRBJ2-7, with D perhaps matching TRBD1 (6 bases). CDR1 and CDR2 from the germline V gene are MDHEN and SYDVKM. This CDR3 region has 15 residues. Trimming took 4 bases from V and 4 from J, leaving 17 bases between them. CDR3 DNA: TGTGCCAGCAGTTACCACTCCGGGACAACATACGAGCAGTACTTC. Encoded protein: CASSYHSGTTYEQYF.

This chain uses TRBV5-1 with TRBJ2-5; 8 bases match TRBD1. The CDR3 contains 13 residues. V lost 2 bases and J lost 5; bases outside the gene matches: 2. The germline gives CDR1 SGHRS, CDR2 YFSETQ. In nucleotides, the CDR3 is TGCGCCAGCAGCTTAACAGGGGGGGAGACCCAGTACTTC. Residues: CASSLTGGETQYF.

The CDR3 loop reads CASSLSDRGNTEAFF. The CDR3 DNA sequence: TGTGCCAGCAGCTTATCAGACAGGGGGAACACTGAAGCTTTCTTT. The gene calls are TRBV7-8 and TRBJ1-1; TRBD1 matches 8 bases. This CDR3 comprises 15 residues. V lost 2 bases and J lost 1; bases outside the gene matches: 3. The V gene's germline CDR1 is SGHVS and CDR2 FQNEAQ.

The CDR3 DNA sequence: TGTGCCAGCAGCGTAGGACAGGCAAATGAAGACGCAGATACGCAGTATTTT. Translating gives CASSVGQANEDADTQYF. The chain combines TRBV9 with TRBJ2-3; D may be TRBD1 (6 bases). CDR1 is SGDLS, CDR2 YYNGEE, per germline. Trimming pared 0 bases from V and 4 bases from J, leaving 18 bases between. The length of the CDR3 is 17 residues.

Here the CDR3 reads CSAGKKAGLSTGELFF. CDR3 sequence (DNA): TGCAGCGCCGGGAAGAAAGCGGGACTCTCCACCGGGGAGCTGTTTTTT. The chain links TRBV29-1 to TRBJ2-2, with 7 bases identical to TRBD2. Germline values: CDR1 SQVTM, CDR2 ANQGSEA. V lost 7 bases, J lost 4 bases, and 15 bases stayed unmatched. The CDR3 runs to 16 residues.

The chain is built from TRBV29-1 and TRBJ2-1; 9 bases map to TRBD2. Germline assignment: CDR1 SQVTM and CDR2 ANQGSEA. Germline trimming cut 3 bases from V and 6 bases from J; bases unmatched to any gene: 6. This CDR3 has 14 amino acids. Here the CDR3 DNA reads TGCAGCGTTGATACCGGGACTAGCAGCAATGAGCAGTTCTTC. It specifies CSVDTGTSSNEQFF.

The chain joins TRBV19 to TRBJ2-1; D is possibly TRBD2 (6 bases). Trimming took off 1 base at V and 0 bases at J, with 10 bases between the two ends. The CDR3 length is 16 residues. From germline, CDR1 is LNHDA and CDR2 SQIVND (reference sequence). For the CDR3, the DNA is TGTGCCAGTAGTATAGCCGGGGGACCCTCCTACAATGAGCAGTTCTTC. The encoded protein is CASSIAGGPSYNEQFF.

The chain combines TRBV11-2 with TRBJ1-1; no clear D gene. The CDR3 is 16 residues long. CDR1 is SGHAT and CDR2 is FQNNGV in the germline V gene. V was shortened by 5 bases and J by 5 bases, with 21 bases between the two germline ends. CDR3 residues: CASSPTLLRTWTEAFF. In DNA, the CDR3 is TGTGCCAGCAGCCCGACCCTACTTAGGACTTGGACTGAAGCTTTCTTT.

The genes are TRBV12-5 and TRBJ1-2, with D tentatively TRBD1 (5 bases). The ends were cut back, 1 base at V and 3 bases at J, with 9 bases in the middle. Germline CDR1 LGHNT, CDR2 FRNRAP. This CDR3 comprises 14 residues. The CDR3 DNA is TGTGCTAGTGGTTTGGAGGGGCAGCACTATGGCTACACCTTC. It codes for CASGLEGQHYGYTF.

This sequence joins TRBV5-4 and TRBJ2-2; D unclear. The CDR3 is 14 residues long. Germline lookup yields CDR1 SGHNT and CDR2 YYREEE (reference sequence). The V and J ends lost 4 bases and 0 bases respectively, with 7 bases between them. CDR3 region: CASSGRPNTGELFF. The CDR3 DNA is TGTGCCAGCAGCGGCCGCCCGAACACCGGGGAGCTGTTTTTT.

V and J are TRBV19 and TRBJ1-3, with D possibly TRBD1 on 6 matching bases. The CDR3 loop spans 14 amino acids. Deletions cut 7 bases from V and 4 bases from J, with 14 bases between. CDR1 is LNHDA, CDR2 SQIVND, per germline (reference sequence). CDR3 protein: CASKDGGHGNTIYF. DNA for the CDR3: TGTGCCAGTAAGGATGGGGGGCACGGAAACACCATATATTTT.

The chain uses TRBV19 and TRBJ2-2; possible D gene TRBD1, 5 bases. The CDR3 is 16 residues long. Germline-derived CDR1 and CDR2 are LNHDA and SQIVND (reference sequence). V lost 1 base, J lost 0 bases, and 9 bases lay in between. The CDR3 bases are TGTGCCAGTAGTATAGCAGGGTCCGCGAACACCGGGGAGCTGTTTTTT. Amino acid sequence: CASSIAGSANTGELFF.